This T cell receptor (beta chain) was identified during a study of blood T cells in healthy people across ages. Study-level findings and limits: Donor CMV status was unknown, possibly confounding expanded clonotype changes. Per million T cells, TCR beta diversity dropped about linearly as age rose. Calculation of diversity from one million T cells yielded estimates considered to be underestimates.

PCR was performed a second time for about 7 to 12 cycles using a sample-barcoded 5' primer and a J-beta primer mix. MiXCR was run by TCRdb on the 5' RACE reads, yielding one entry per CDR3 protein. The data show some 1,500,000 distinct CDR3 sequences, with roughly 43% seen just once and 4% held by the top ten. With respect to this clonotype: What it recognizes is unknown.

Extraction of total RNA produced a minimum of 5.5 micrograms from each sample. The CDR3 has 16 residues. The germline V gene has CDR1 SGHTA and CDR2 FQGNSA. Trimming cost V 4 bases and J 3 bases; bases outside gene matches: 7. This sequence was found in a woman in her late teens or twenties in good health. The genes are TRBV7-2 and TRBJ2-3, with 10 positions matching TRBD2. The specimen was blood. The CDR3: CASSYGTSVGTDTQYF. The DNA for the CDR3 is TGTGCCAGCAGCTATGGGACTAGCGTAGGGACAGATACGCAGTATTTT.